The 28 T cell receptor beta chains reported below all come from one sample, sequenced in a study of blood T cells in healthy people across ages. A second PCR of about 7 to 12 cycles used a sample-barcoded 5' primer and a J-beta primer mix. TCRdb re-called the 5' RACE reads through MiXCR, storing one row per CDR3 protein. The data contain about 1,400,000 distinct CDR3 sequences, around 39% of them singletons. Sequenced material: blood. These receptors were obtained from a woman aged 18-35 years in good health.

The chain carries TRBV20-1 and TRBJ2-7, with D hard to call. V gave up 0 bases and J gave up 0 bases, with 12 bases separating them. There are 15 residues in the CDR3. The V gene's germline CDR1 is DFQATT and CDR2 SNEGSKA (reference sequence). The CDR3 DNA follows: TGCAGTGCTAGAGATTGGGAACAAACCTCCTACGAGCAGTACTTC. Translating gives CSARDWEQTSYEQYF.

The CDR3 here is CASSLVRGRGEQYF. As DNA, the CDR3 is TGTGCCAGCAGCTTGGTCAGGGGGCGCGGTGAGCAGTACTTC. This chain uses TRBV11-2 with TRBJ2-5, with TRBD1 identical over 8 bases. CDR3 length: 14 amino acids. J lost 11 bases, V lost 3 bases, and 11 bases had no gene match. CDR1 SGHAT and CDR2 FQNNGV come from the germline V gene. The complete variable domain, with remaining parts taken from reference TRBV11-2 and TRBJ2-5, reads EAGVAQSPRYKIIEKRQSVAFWCNPISGHATLYWYQQILGQGPKLLIQFQNNGVVDDSQLPKDRFSAERLKGVDSTLKIQPAKLEDSAVYLCASSLVRGRGEQYFGPGTRLLVL.

The V and J genes are TRBV6-5 and TRBJ2-5; TRBD2 aligns across 12 bases. Germline-derived CDR1 and CDR2 are MNHEY and SVGAGI. The CDR3 contains 16 residues. After removal of 6 bases from V and 11 bases from J, the junction contained 16 bases not matched to a gene. CDR3 DNA: TGTGCCAGCAGCGCGACGTCGCTAGCGGGAGGGGGTGAGCAGTACTTC. Encoded protein: CASSATSLAGGGEQYF.

The chain links TRBV20-1 to TRBJ2-1; 8 nucleotides agree with TRBD2. From germline, CDR1 is DFQATT and CDR2 SNEGSKA (reference sequence). The CDR3 spans 16 residues. CDR3 loop: CESKGSGIGAYNEQFF. The CDR3 coding sequence is TGCGAGTCGAAAGGTAGCGGGATAGGCGCCTACAATGAGCAGTTCTTC.

This clonotype has only one observation. This chain links TRBV12-3 or TRBV12-4 with TRBJ1-6; no clear D gene. The length of the CDR3 is 11 residues. V was cut by 5 bases and J by 10 bases, with 6 bases left in between. The CDR3 region is CASSLVSPLHF. CDR3 in DNA: TGTGCCAGCAGTCTCGTATCACCCCTCCACTTT.

This clonotype was observed a few times. V and J are TRBV20-1 and TRBJ2-3; 10 nucleotides line up with TRBD2. From germline, CDR1 is DFQATT and CDR2 SNEGSKA (reference sequence). This CDR3 spans 20 amino acids. Trimming cost V 2 bases and J 1 base; bases outside gene matches: 18. CDR3 DNA: TGCAGTGCTAGATTCCTCCTAGCGGGAGACTCTCAACTTCGCACAGATACGCAGTATTTT. It translates to CSARFLLAGDSQLRTDTQYF.

There are a few counts of this clonotype. This chain joins TRBV3-1 and TRBJ2-5, with a tentative D call TRBD2 (5 bases). The germline V gene encodes CDR1 LGHDT and CDR2 YNNKEL (reference sequence). V lost 2 bases to trimming and J lost 5 bases, with 9 bases between them. The CDR3 has 13 amino acids. The CDR3 spells CASSQFPGETQYF. CDR3 bases: TGTGCCAGCAGCCAATTTCCGGGGGAGACCCAGTACTTC.

The rearrangement links TRBV28 to TRBJ2-3; D perhaps matches TRBD2 (6 bases). V gave up 6 bases and J gave up 8 bases, with 21 bases separating them. CDR3 length: 15 residues. Germline-derived CDR1 and CDR2 are MDHEN and SYDVKM. CDR3 in DNA: TGTGCCAGCAGGCTGAGTGGCGGGGTTAAGGGTACGCAGTATTTT. It yields the protein CASRLSGGVKGTQYF.

The V call is TRBV9, the J call TRBJ2-7, with D possibly being TRBD2 (6 bases). V lost 8 bases to trimming and J lost 5 bases, with 14 bases between them. This CDR3 region has 12 residues. CDR1 and CDR2 from the germline V gene are SGDLS and YYNGEE. The CDR3: CARSHPGDEQYF. In DNA form, the CDR3 reads TGTGCCAGGAGCCATCCGGGGGACGAGCAGTACTTC.

The CDR3 nucleotides are TGTGCCAGCAGTGAAGTTTACAGGGGGAGCCAAGAGACCCAGTACTTC. Translating it yields CASSEVYRGSQETQYF. The V call is TRBV2, the J call TRBJ2-7; 8 bases agree with TRBD1. With the DNA end fitting TRBJ2-5 better, the J assignment may be wrong. Germline lookup yields CDR1 SNHLY and CDR2 FYNNEI. The CDR3 has 16 residues.

This clonotype has a handful of counts. The V and J genes are TRBV6-2 or TRBV6-3 and TRBJ2-3; 11 nucleotides line up with TRBD2. The CDR3 totals 19 residues. CDR1 and CDR2 (germline): MNHEY, SVGEGT. With 4 bases clipped from V and 0 bases from J, the junction kept 12 bases outside the gene matches. CDR3 residues: CASSWRTSGRGESTDTQYF. In nucleotides, the CDR3 is TGTGCCAGCAGTTGGCGGACTAGCGGGCGCGGTGAGAGCACAGATACGCAGTATTTT.

The chain combines TRBV20-1 with TRBJ2-3; TRBD1 matches at 7 bases. CDR3 length: 15 residues. CDR1 is DFQATT, CDR2 SNEGSKA, per germline (reference sequence). V dropped 3 bases and J dropped 3; count of bases not matched to a gene: 9. The CDR3 sequence: CSARAQGDITDTQYF. CDR3 DNA sequence: TGCAGTGCTAGGGCGCAGGGGGACATAACAGATACGCAGTATTTT.

Notes on this clonotype: A junction end diverges from the germline sequence, so it may reflect a read error. V usage is TRBV18 and J usage is TRBJ1-2; D is perhaps TRBD1 (5 bases). The V gene's germline CDR1 is KGHSH and CDR2 LQKENI. The CDR3 runs to 16 residues. The CDR3 DNA sequence: TGTGCCGGCTCACCGAGGGGTCTGGGCAGGGACTATGGCTACACCTTC. Protein: CAGSPRGLGRDYGYTF.

This clonotype was detected a few times. The chain has TRBV5-1 and TRBJ2-5; D is possibly TRBD1 (5 bases). V lost 0 bases to trimming and J lost 2 bases, with 8 bases between them. Germline CDR1 and CDR2: SGHRS and YFSETQ. This CDR3 contains 14 residues. CDR3 in DNA: TGCGCCAGCAGCTTGGGTTACAGGCAAGAGACCCAGTACTTC. Its protein is CASSLGYRQETQYF.

As concerns this clonotype: The junction shows a germline mismatch at one end, possibly a read error. This chain joins TRBV6-2 or TRBV6-3 and TRBJ2-7; D unclear. The CDR3 runs to 15 residues. Germline CDR1 is MNHEY and CDR2 is SVGEGT. The CDR3 DNA follows: TGTGCCAGCAGACACGCAGCAACAACCCCCTACGCGCAGTACTTC. Protein sequence: CASRHAATTPYAQYF.

The gene calls are TRBV20-1 and TRBJ1-3; 10 nucleotides line up with TRBD1. The germline V gene has CDR1 DFQATT and CDR2 SNEGSKA (reference sequence). Unmatched junction bases numbered 11, after V lost 3 bases and J lost 3 bases. This CDR3 has 17 amino acids. CDR3 sequence (DNA): TGCAGTGCTAGGGGACAGGGGCGACAGGGGGATGGAAACACCATATATTTT. Encoded protein: CSARGQGRQGDGNTIYF.

Points on this clonotype: This may stem from a read error, because a much larger clone lies one nucleotide away. The rearrangement links TRBV7-2 to TRBJ2-7, with 7 bases lining up with TRBD2. Germline V lookup: CDR1 SGHTA, CDR2 FQGNSA. The CDR3 length is 12 residues. CDR3 sequence: CVSSRDYYEQYF. The CDR3 region has the DNA TGTGTCAGCAGCAGGGACTATTACGAGCAGTACTTC.

CDR3 region: CASGLVLSGQFF. In DNA form, the CDR3 reads TGTGCTAGTGGTTTGGTACTGTCGGGGCAGTTCTTC. The V call is TRBV12-5, the J call TRBJ2-1, with D uncertain. Germline lookup yields CDR1 LGHNT and CDR2 FRNRAP. This CDR3 comprises 12 residues. V lost 0 bases and J 12 bases, leaving 9 bases between the germline ends.

This clonotype was counted between two and nine times. The chain recombines TRBV20-1 with TRBJ2-3; TRBD2 aligns across 7 bases. There are 14 residues in the CDR3. The junction had 3 bases not matched to a gene; V was cut back by 2 bases and J by 1 base. CDR1 and CDR2 (germline): DFQATT, SNEGSKA (reference sequence). CDR3: CSARKAGRTDTQYF. Here the CDR3 DNA reads TGCAGTGCTAGAAAAGCGGGACGCACAGATACGCAGTATTTT.

This chain joins TRBV28 and TRBJ1-1; D is possibly TRBD1 (6 bases). V was trimmed by 5 bases and J by 6 bases, leaving 13 bases between them. This CDR3 spans 13 amino acids. CDR1 is MDHEN and CDR2 is SYDVKM in the germline V gene. In nucleotides, the CDR3 is TGTGCCAGCAGTACGGGGGGCAGCGCTGAAGCTTTCTTT. It translates to CASSTGGSAEAFF.

Comment on this clonotype: A junction end diverges from the germline sequence, so it may reflect a read error. The chain recombines TRBV12-3 or TRBV12-4 with TRBJ2-3; 10 bases agree with TRBD2. The CDR3 covers 17 residues. The CDR3 is CASSLGGLAGGTDTQYF. The CDR3 DNA reads TGTGCCAGCAGCTTAGGGGGTCTAGCGGGGGGCACAGATACGCAGTATTTT.

This clonotype showed up just a few times. The rearrangement joins TRBV6-1 to TRBJ1-5; weak D call: TRBD1 (6 bases). Germline V gene data show CDR1 as MNHNS and CDR2 as SASEGT. This CDR3 comprises 14 residues. V lost 5 bases and J lost 0, with 8 bases in between. CDR3 nucleotides: TGTGCCAGCAGTCGACAGGTTAGCAATCAGCCCCAGCATTTT. Translated: CASSRQVSNQPQHF.

As to this clonotype: The junction departs from germline at one end; a sequencing error may be responsible. The J gene is TRBJ2-6, the V gene TRBV5-1; D might be TRBD1 (6 bases). The germline CDR1 and CDR2 sequences are SGHRS and YFSETQ. The CDR3 totals 18 residues. The DNA of the CDR3 is TGCGCCAGCAGCTTGTCAGGGACACCGTACTCTGGGGCCAGCGTCCTGACTTTC. It specifies CASSLSGTPYSGASVLTF.

The V and J genes are TRBV2 and TRBJ1-6; D gene ambiguous. The germline V gene has CDR1 SNHLY and CDR2 FYNNEI. V was cut by 6 bases and J by 10 bases, with 10 bases left in between. The CDR3 loop spans 12 amino acids. The CDR3 here is CASRVARSPLHF. The CDR3 bases are TGTGCCAGCAGAGTTGCGAGGTCACCCCTCCACTTT.

This chain's CDR3 is CSVVGREGWYGYTF. The CDR3 DNA follows: TGCAGCGTTGTAGGTCGGGAGGGGTGGTATGGCTACACCTTC. J is TRBJ1-2 and V is TRBV29-1, with D possibly being TRBD1 (5 bases). Trimming took off 4 bases at V and 5 bases at J, with 17 bases between the two ends. CDR3 size: 14 residues. Germline CDR1 reads SQVTM; CDR2 reads ANQGSEA.

This clonotype was recorded only once. The chain links TRBV27 to TRBJ1-5, with D possibly being TRBD1 (6 bases). V gave up 5 bases and J gave up 5 bases, with 13 bases separating them. This CDR3 is 14 amino acids long. CDR1 and CDR2 (germline): MNHEY, SMNVEV (reference sequence). CDR3 sequence (DNA): TGTGCCAGCAGTCCTACAGGGAGTCATCAGCCCCAGCATTTT. It encodes CASSPTGSHQPQHF.

The chain couples TRBV11-2 to TRBJ2-3; TRBD2 agrees at 15 bases. Trimming removed 2 bases from V and 2 bases from J; junction bases left unmatched: 8. The CDR3 contains 19 residues. The germline V gene has CDR1 SGHAT and CDR2 FQNNGV. The CDR3, as DNA: TGTGCCAGCAGCTTATATGGGACTAGCGGGAGGACACCCACAGATACGCAGTATTTT. Its translation is CASSLYGTSGRTPTDTQYF. Full variable domain (missing parts from reference TRBV11-2 and TRBJ2-3): EAGVAQSPRYKIIEKRQSVAFWCNPISGHATLYWYQQILGQGPKLLIQFQNNGVVDDSQLPKDRFSAERLKGVDSTLKIQPAKLEDSAVYLCASSLYGTSGRTPTDTQYFGPGTRLTVL.

This chain connects TRBV28 to TRBJ2-7, with D perhaps matching TRBD2 (6 bases). V was trimmed by 3 bases and J by 8 bases, leaving 23 bases between them. CDR1 and CDR2 (germline): MDHEN, SYDVKM. This CDR3 is 16 amino acids long. The CDR3 bases are TGTGCCAGCAGTTTTAGTTTCAGGGCAGGGACTTACAAGCAGTACTTC. It specifies CASSFSFRAGTYKQYF.